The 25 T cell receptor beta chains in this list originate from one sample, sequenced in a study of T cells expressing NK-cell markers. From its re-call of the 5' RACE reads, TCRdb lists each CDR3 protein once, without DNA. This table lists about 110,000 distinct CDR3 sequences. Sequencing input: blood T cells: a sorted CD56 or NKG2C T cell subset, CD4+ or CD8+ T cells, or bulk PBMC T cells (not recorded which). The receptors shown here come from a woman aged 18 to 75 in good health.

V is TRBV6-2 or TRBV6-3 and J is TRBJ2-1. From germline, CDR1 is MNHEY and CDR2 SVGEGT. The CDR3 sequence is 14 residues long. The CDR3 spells CASSYSRVYNEQFF.

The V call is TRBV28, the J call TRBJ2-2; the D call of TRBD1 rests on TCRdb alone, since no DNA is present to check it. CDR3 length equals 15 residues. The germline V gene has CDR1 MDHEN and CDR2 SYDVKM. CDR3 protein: CASSFVPLLTGELFF.

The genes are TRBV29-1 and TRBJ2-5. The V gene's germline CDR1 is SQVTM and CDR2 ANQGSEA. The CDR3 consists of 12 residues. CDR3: CSVVWEQETQYF.

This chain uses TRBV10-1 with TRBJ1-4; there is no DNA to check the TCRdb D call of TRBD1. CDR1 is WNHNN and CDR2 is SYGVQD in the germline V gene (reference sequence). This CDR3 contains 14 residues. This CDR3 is CASSRDSSNEKLFF.

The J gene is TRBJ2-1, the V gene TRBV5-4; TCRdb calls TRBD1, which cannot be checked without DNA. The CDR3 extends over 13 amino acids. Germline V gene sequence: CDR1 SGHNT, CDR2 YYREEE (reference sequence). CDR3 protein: CASSAGTGNEQFF.

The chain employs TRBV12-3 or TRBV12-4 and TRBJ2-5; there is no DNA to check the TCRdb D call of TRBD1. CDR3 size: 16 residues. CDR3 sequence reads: CASSFPSGANQETQYF.

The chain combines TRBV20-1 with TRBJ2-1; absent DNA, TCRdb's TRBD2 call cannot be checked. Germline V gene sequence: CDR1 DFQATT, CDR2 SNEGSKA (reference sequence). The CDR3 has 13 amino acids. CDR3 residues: CSATLPLVYEQFF.

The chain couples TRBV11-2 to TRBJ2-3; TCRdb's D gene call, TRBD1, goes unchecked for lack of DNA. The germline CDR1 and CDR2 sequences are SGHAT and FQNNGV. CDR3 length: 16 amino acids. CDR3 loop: CASSLGTGVGADTQYF.

The CDR3 loop is CASSGTDTHTQYF. The genes are TRBV25-1 and TRBJ2-3; there is no DNA to check the TCRdb D call of TRBD1. Germline assignment: CDR1 MGHDK and CDR2 SYGVNS. CDR3 length equals 13 residues.

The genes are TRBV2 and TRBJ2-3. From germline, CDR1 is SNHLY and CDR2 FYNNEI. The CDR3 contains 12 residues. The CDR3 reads CASSPPADTQYF.

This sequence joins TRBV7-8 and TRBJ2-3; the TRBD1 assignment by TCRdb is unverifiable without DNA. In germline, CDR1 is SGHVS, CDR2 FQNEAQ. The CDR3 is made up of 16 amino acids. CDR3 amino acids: CASSSFWGGNTDTQYF.

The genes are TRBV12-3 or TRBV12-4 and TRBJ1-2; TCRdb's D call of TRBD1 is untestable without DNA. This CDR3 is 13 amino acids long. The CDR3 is CASSLDRVDGYTF.

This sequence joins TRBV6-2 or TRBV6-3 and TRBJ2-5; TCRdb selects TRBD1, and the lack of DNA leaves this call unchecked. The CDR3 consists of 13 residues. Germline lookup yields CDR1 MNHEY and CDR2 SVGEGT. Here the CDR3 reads CASSLTVRETQYF.

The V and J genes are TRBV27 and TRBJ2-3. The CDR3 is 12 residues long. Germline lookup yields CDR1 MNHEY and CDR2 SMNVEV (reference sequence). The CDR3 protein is CASSQNTDTQYF.

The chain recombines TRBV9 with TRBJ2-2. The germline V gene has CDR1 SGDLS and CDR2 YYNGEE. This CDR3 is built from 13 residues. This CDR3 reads CASSATGFEELFF.

The CDR3 spells CASSQKLGGDTQYF. V usage is TRBV4-3 and J usage is TRBJ2-3; without DNA, the TCRdb call of TRBD2 cannot be checked. Germline assignment: CDR1 LGHNA and CDR2 YSLEER. CDR3 length equals 14 residues.

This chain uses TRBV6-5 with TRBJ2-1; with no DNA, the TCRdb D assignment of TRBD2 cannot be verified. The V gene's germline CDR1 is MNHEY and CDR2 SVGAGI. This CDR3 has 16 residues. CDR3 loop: CASSWGLAGVGNEQFF.

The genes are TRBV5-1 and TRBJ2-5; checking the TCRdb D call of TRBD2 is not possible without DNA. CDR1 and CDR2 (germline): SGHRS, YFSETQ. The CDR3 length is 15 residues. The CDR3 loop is CASRPRDYDLKTQYF.

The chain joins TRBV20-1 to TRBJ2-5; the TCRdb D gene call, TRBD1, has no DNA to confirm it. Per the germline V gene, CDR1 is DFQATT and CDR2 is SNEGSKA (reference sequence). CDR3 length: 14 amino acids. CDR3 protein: CSARDRQGWETQYF.

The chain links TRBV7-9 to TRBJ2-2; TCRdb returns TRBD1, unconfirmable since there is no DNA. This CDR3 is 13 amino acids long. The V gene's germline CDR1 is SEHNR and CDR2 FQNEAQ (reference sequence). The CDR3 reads CASSSGEHGELFF.

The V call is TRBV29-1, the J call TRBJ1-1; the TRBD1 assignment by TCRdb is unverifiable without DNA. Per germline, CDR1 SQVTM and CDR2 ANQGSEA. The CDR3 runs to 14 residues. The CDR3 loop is CSVDTGGARTEAFF.

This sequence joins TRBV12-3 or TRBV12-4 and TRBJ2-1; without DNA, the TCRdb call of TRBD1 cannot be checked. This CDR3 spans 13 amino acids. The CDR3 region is CASKDRGRVEQFF.

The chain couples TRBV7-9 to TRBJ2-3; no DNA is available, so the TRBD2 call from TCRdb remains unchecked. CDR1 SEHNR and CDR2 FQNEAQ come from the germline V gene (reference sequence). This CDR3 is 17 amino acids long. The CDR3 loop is CASSPPRLGLLTDTQYF.

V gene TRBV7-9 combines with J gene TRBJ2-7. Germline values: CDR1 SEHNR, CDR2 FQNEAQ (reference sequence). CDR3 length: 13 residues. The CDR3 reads CASSPELVYEQYF.

CDR3 in amino acids: CASSTGLSGNTIYF. This rearrangement joins TRBV28 to TRBJ1-3. The CDR3 contains 14 residues. Germline values: CDR1 MDHEN, CDR2 SYDVKM.